This is a list of T cell receptor beta chains from one sample in a study of early T cells in non-severe SARS-CoV-2 infection. Via MiXCR, TCRdb re-called the 5' RACE reads, giving one row per CDR3 protein. This repertoire shows tens of thousands of distinct CDR3 sequences, around 15% found once; its top ten account for less than 0.6%. The sample consisted of whole blood. These receptors originate from an adult who was a healthcare worker with PCR-confirmed SARS-CoV-2 infection or an uninfected control (not recorded which). CDR3s leave out the opening cysteine and the closing phenylalanine or tryptophan. Fields, in order: V gene, J gene, CDR3 protein.

>TRBV20-1|TRBJ1-1
SATSRTGKWTEAF
>TRBV10-2|TRBJ2-3
ASREGPSGTDTQY
>TRBV5-1|TRBJ2-5
ASSLKLAGSTQETQY
>TRBV24-1|TRBJ2-5
ATSEVQGHPQY
>TRBV11-1|TRBJ1-1
ASSPSRTGVNTEAF
>TRBV12-3/TRBV12-4|TRBJ1-5
ASSLGQGALPSQPQH
>TRBV4-2|TRBJ2-5
ASSQGTGGIETQY
>TRBV7-3|TRBJ2-1
ASSPDGDNEQF
>TRBV6-5|TRBJ2-4
ASSYSRVWNIQY
>TRBV6-1|TRBJ2-5
ASSGVTQTIETQY
>TRBV11-1|TRBJ2-6
ASRPDIPGANVLT
>TRBV6-6|TRBJ1-2
ASSHRDREHGYT
>TRBV12-3/TRBV12-4|TRBJ2-1
ASSPRLNEQF
>TRBV29-1|TRBJ2-3
SVGWQDTDTQY
>TRBV29-1|TRBJ1-4
SVEMDNEKLF
>TRBV7-8|TRBJ2-4
ASSERGGQLAKNIQY
>TRBV4-2|TRBJ2-1
ASSQDLTSGNEQF
>TRBV3-1|TRBJ2-3
ASSRPQGSTDTQY
>TRBV28|TRBJ2-3
ASSSDRAPSTDTQY
>TRBV7-8|TRBJ1-4
ASSLAGVREKLF
>TRBV24-1|TRBJ1-2
ATSDLVQNYGYT
>TRBV20-1|TRBJ2-1
SATGVEGNEQF
>TRBV7-9|TRBJ1-1
ASSLAGVNNAEAF
>TRBV5-1|TRBJ2-2
ASSRAGTGAIGELF
>TRBV15|TRBJ1-2
ATSRGALYGYT
>TRBV7-8|TRBJ1-5
ASSQQTGANQPQH
>TRBV10-3|TRBJ2-1
AISTDNIWDEQF
>TRBV9|TRBJ2-5
ASSVGSVQETQY
>TRBV29-1|TRBJ2-2
SIRGSHTGELF
>TRBV20-1|TRBJ1-1
SAREKGMNTEAF
>TRBV5-1|TRBJ1-4
ASSSDGFNEKLF
>TRBV12-3/TRBV12-4|TRBJ2-4
ASSKPASRAKNIQY
>TRBV5-5|TRBJ1-3
ASRMTATFSGNTIY
>TRBV6-5|TRBJ1-3
ASSYSDPTGNTIY
>TRBV7-2|TRBJ2-5
ASSTTTLNQETQY
>TRBV5-4|TRBJ2-5
ASSPAGAGAVLKTQY
>TRBV7-6|TRBJ1-1
ASSETGGHFTEAF
>TRBV7-9|TRBJ2-1
ASSPRLAGFYEQF
>TRBV29-1|TRBJ1-1
SVALDRAFF
>TRBV5-1|TRBJ2-5
ASRRGATQETQY